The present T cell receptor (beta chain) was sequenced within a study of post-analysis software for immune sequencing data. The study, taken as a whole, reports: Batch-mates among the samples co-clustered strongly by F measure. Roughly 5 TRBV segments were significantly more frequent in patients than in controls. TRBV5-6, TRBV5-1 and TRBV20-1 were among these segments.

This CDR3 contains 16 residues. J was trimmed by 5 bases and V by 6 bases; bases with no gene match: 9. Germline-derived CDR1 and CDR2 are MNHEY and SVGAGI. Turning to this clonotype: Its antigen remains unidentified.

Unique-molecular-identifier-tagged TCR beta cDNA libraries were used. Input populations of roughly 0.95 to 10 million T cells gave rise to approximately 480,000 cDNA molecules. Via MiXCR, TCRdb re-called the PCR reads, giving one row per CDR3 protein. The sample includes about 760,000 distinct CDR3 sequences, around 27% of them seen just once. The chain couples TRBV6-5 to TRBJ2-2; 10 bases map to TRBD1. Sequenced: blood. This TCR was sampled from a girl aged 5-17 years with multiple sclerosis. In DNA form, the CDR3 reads TGTGCCAGCAGCCTTTACAGGACAGGGGGGACCGGGGAGCTGTTTTTT. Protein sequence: CASSLYRTGGTGELFF.